One sample yielded the 2 T cell receptor beta chains listed below, sequenced in a study of regulatory T cells in long-lasting Graves disease. Time point specified: newly diagnosed GD, antithyroid drugs for less than 3 months. The TCR library was prepared using RNA isolated from PBMCs. Through Arm-PCR of CDR3 regions and iRepertoire HTBI primers, TCR beta libraries were built. TCRdb itself ran the multiplex PCR reads through MiXCR, one entry per CDR3 protein. The sample carries around 460,000 distinct CDR3 sequences, about 15% recorded once. Separately, the same data were catalogued under a study of T cells in Graves' hyperthyroidism and ophthalmopathy.

Here the sequenced sample was peripheral blood mononuclear cells (PBMCs), taken at new diagnosis, from a patient treated with antithyroid drugs. These receptors all stem from a woman between 50 and 59 years old with Graves disease.

There are a few counts of this clonotype. A read error may be the cause here, since a much bigger clone is one base away. This chain uses TRBV28 with TRBJ2-3; 9 bases agree with TRBD1. Near its end, the DNA agrees better with TRBJ2-7, so the J call may be wrong. Germline V gives CDR1 MDHEN, CDR2 SYDVKM. There are 15 residues in the CDR3. As DNA, the CDR3 is TGTGCCAGCAGCCAGGGACAGGGTAGCTCCTACGAGCAGTACTTC. Amino acid sequence: CASSQGQGSSYEQYF.

This clonotype has a count of ten or more. The rearrangement links TRBV6-1 to TRBJ2-1; TRBD2 aligns across 8 bases. In germline, CDR1 is MNHNS, CDR2 SASEGT. This CDR3 has 14 amino acids. Trimming took 2 bases from V and 12 from J; bases not matched to a gene: 9. The CDR3 DNA reads as TGTGCCAGCAGTGAATCGAGACTAGCGTCGAGGCAGTTCTTC. Translation: CASSESRLASRQFF.